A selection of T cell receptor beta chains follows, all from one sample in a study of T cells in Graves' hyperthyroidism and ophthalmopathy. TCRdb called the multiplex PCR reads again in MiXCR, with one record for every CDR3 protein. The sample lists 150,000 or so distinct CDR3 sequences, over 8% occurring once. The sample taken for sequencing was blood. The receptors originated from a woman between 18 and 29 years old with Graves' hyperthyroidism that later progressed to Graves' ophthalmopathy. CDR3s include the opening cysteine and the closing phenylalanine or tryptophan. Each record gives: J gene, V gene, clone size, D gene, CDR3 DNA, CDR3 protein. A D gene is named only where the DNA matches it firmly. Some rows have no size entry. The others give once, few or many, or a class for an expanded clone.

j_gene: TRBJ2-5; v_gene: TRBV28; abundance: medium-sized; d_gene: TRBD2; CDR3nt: TGTGCCAGCAGCCTAAGCGGGAGAGGGGAGACCCAGTACTTC; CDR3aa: CASSLSGRGETQYF
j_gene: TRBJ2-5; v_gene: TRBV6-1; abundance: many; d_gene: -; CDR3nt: TGTGCCAGCAGTTCCGGACAGGCGGGGGTCCAAGAGACCCAGTACTTC; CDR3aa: CASSSGQAGVQETQYF
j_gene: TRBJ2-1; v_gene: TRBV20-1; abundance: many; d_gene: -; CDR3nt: TGCAGTGCTCCTTCGCCCCCGAATTATACAGACAATGAGCAGTTCTTC; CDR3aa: CSAPSPPNYTDNEQFF
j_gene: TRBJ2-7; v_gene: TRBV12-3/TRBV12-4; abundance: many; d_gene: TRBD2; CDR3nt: TGTGCCAGCAGTCCTGGGACTAGCGGGGGCGAGCAGTACTTC; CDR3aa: CASSPGTSGGEQYF
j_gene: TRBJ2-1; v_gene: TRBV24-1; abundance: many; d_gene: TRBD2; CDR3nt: TGTGCCACCAGTGACGGGGGGAATAATGAGCAGTTCTTC; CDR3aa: CATSDGGNNEQFF
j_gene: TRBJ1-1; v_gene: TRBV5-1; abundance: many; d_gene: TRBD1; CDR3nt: TGCGCCAGCAGCACGGACAGGGGGAAGGACGCTGAAGCTTTCTTT; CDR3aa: CASSTDRGKDAEAFF
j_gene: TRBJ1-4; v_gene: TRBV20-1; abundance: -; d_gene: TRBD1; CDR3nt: TGCAGTGCTAGAGCGAGACGGACAGGTGGCCATGAAAAACTGTTTTTT; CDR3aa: CSARARRTGGHEKLFF
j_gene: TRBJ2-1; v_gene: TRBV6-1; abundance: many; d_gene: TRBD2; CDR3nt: TGTGCCAGCAGGCCCACTAGCGGGAGCGGCCATGAGCAGTTCTTC; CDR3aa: CASRPTSGSGHEQFF
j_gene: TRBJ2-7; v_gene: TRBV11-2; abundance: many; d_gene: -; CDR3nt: TGTGCCAGCAGCTTACGGTTCGAGGGGGTCACCTACGAGCAGTACTTC; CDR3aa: CASSLRFEGVTYEQYF
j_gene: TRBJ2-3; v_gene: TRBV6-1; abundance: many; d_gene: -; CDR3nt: TGTGCCAGCAGTTATCTGGGCGCAGATACGCAGTATTTT; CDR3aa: CASSYLGADTQYF
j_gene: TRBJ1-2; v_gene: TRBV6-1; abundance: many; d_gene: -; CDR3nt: TGTGCCAGCAGACCTACACCCTTGCGACAGGCCCACTATGGCTACACCTTC; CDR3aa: CASRPTPLRQAHYGYTF
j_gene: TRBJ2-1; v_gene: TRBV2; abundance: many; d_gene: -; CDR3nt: TGTGCCAGCAAGGGCGGTCGCGGGGCAAACAATGAGCAGTTCTTC; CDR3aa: CASKGGRGANNEQFF
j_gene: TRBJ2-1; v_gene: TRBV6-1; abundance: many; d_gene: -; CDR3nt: TGTGCCAGCAGCCCTGACAGTTTCGTTTACAATGAGCAGTTCTTC; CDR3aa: CASSPDSFVYNEQFF
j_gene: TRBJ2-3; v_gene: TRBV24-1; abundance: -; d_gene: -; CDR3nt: TGTGCCACCAGTGACCGACGGGGGGCAAGCACAGATACGCAGTATTTT; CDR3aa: CATSDRRGASTDTQYF
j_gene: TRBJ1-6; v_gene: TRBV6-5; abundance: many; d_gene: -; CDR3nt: TGTGCCAGCAGTTACACTCAGGGTTCAGATAATTCACCCCTCCACTTT; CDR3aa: CASSYTQGSDNSPLHF
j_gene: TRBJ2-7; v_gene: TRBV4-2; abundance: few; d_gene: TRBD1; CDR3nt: TGTGCCAGCAGCCAAGTGGCAGGGGACAGGGTTTCCTACGAGCAGTACTTC; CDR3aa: CASSQVAGDRVSYEQYF
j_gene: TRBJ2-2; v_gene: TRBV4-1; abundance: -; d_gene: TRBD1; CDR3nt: TGCGCCAGCAGCCAAGCGGGACAGCCCGGGGAGCTGTTTTTT; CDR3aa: CASSQAGQPGELFF
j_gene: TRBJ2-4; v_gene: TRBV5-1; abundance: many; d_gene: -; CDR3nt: TGCGCCAGCAGCTTGGCGGCCGGGGGCAGCGGCAAGGGGGCAGCGGGAGCCAAAAACATTCAGTACTTC; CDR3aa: CASSLAAGGSGKGAAGAKNIQYF
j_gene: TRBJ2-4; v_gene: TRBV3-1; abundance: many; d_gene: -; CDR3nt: TGTGCCAGCAGCCAAGAAGGGCTGGCAAACATTCAGTACTTC; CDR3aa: CASSQEGLANIQYF
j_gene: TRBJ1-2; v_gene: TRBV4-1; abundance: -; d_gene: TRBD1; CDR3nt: TGCGCCAGCAGCCAGCCAACCCGGGACAGGGGGAATAGCTACACCTTC; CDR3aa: CASSQPTRDRGNSYTF
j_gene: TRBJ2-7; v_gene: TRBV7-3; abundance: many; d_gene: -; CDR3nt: TGTGCCAGCAGCTTAATTCTAGGGGACGAGCAGTACTTC; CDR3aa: CASSLILGDEQYF
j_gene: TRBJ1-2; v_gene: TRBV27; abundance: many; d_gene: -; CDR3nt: TGTGCCAGCAGTTTATTCAGGGAGGGCCTTAACTATGGCTACACCTTC; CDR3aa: CASSLFREGLNYGYTF
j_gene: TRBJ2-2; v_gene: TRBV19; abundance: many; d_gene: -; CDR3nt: TGTGCCAGTAGTAAGAGCAGGGTGAACACCGGGGAGCTGTTTTTT; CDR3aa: CASSKSRVNTGELFF
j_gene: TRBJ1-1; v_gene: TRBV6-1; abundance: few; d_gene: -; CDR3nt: TGTGCCCACACGAGGCAGGGCTACACTGAAGCTCTCTTT; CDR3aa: CAHTRQGYTEALF
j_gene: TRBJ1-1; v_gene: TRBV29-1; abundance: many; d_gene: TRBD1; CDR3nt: TGCAGCGTTCTACAGGGGGTGGGGACTGAAGCTTTCTTT; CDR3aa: CSVLQGVGTEAFF
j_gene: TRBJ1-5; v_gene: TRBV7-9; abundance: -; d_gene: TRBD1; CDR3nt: TGTGCCAGCAGCTTCAGTCAGGGGGCTTGGAGCAATCAGCCCCAGCATTTT; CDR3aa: CASSFSQGAWSNQPQHF
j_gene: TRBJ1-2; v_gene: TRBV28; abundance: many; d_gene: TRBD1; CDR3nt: TGTGCCAGCACCCTAATCCGAGACAGGGGTCCTCTATCCGCTGGCTACACCTTC; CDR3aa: CASTLIRDRGPLSAGYTF
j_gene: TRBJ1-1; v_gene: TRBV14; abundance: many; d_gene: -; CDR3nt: TGTGCCAGCAACCGGCGGGGGCGCGGCACTGAAGCTTTCTTT; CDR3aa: CASNRRGRGTEAFF
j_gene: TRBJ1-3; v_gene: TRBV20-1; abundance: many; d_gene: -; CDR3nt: TGCAGTGCTAGTGGTCCTCCGAGCTCTGGAAACACCATATATTTT; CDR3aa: CSASGPPSSGNTIYF
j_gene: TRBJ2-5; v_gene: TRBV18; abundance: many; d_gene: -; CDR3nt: TGTGCCAGCTCACCGGGACGCCAAGAGACCCAGTACTTC; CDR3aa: CASSPGRQETQYF
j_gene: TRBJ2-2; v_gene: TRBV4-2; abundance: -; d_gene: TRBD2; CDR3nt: TGTGCCAGCAGCCAAGAGGGAGCGGGAGCATCCGGGGAGCTGTTTTTT; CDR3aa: CASSQEGAGASGELFF
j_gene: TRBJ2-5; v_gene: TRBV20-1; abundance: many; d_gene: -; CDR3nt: TGCAGTGCTAGTCAGGACGGGACCTGGGTAGAAGAGACCCAGTACTTC; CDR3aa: CSASQDGTWVEETQYF
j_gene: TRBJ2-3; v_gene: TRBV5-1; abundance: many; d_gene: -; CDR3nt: TGCGCCAGCAGCGAGGGACCGCCGCTTGCAGGGACGCAGTATTTT; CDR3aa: CASSEGPPLAGTQYF
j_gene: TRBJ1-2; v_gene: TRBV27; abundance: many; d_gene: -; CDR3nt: TGTGCCAGCAGTTTCTCCCTGGGGCAGGGATATGGCTACACCTTC; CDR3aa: CASSFSLGQGYGYTF
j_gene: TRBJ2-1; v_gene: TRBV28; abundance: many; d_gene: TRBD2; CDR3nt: TGTGCCAGCAGTTTACTACTAGCGGGGGGGGCCGCCAATGAGCAGTTCTTC; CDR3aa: CASSLLLAGGAANEQFF
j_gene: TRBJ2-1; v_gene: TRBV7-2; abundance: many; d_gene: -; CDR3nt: TGTGCCAGCATAGGGTGGGTGTTGAATGAGCAGTTCTTC; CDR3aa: CASIGWVLNEQFF
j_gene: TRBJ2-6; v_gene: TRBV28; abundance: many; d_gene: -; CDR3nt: TGTGCCAGCAGTTCCCACTCTGGGGCCAACGTCCTGACTTTC; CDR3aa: CASSSHSGANVLTF
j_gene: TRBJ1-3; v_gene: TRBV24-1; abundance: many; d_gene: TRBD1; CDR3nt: TGTGCCACCAGTGAACCGGGGGGGGACAGCGAAGTCTCTGGAAACACCATATATTTT; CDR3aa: CATSEPGGDSEVSGNTIYF
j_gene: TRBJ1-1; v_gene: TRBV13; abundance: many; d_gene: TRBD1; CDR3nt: TGTGCCAGCAGCCCCTTCGGACAGGGCGAACACACTGAAGCTTTCTTT; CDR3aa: CASSPFGQGEHTEAFF
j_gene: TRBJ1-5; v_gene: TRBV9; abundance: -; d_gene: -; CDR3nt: TGTGCCAGCAGCGTAAGCGGGGTACGGGATCAGCCCCAGCATTTT; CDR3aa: CASSVSGVRDQPQHF
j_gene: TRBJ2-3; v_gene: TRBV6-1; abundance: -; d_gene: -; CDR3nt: TGTGCCAGCAGACGGGACGGCACAGATACGCAGTATTTT; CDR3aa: CASRRDGTDTQYF
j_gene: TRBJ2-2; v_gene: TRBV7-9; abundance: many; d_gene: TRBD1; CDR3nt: TGTGCCAGCAGCATTAGGACAGGGGCCGGTAACACCGGGGAGCTGTTTTTT; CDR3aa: CASSIRTGAGNTGELFF
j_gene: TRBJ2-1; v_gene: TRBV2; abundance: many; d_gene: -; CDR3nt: TGTGCCAGCAGTTCGTTTAGTCGGGCGCAGTTCTTC; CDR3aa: CASSSFSRAQFF
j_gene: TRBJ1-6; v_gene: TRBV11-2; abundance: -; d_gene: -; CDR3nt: TGTGCCAGCAGCTTAGATCGGTGGGTCATCGATAATTCACCCCTCCACTTT; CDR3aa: CASSLDRWVIDNSPLHF
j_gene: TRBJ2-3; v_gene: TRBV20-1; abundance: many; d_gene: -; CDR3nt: TGCAGTGCGGACCGAACCACGGGGACAGATACGCAGTATTTT; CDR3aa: CSADRTTGTDTQYF
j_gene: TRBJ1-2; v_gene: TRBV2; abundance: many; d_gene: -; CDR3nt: TGTGCCAGCAGGAGGACAGTCCATGGCTACACCTTC; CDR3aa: CASRRTVHGYTF
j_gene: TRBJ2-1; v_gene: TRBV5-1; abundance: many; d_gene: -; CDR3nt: TGCGCCAGCAAATCCGGGGGTTTTAACAATGAGCAGTTCTTC; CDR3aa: CASKSGGFNNEQFF
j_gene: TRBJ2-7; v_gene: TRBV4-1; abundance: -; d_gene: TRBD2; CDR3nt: TGCGCCAGCAGCCAAGTAGGCGCGGGGACTAAGCACGAGCAGTACTTC; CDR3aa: CASSQVGAGTKHEQYF
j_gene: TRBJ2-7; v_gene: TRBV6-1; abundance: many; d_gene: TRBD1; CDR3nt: TGTGCCAGCAGAAGACAGGGGGCAATTATGGGTGACGAGCAGTACTTC; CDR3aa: CASRRQGAIMGDEQYF
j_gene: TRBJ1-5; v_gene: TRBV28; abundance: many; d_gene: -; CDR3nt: TGTGCCAGCGGCTTGGAGGGGACATATAGCAATCAGCCCCAGCATTTT; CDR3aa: CASGLEGTYSNQPQHF